This TCR beta chain was recorded in a study of regulatory dendritic cells for organ transplantation. Clones were read by immunoSEQ multiplex PCR, and TCRdb kept only the in-frame ones, dropping some. This table has some 40,000 clones, around nine tenths appearing once. Germline V lookup: CDR1 SEHNR, CDR2 FQNEAQ (reference sequence). This CDR3 is 14 amino acids long. Between the trimmed V and J ends, which lost 3 bases and 2 bases, there was a span of 11 bases. About this clone itself: Its target is unknown.

Study observations and caveats: Of resting T cell subsets, memory CD8+ had the most alloreactive clonotypes.

The sample comprised naive CD8+ T cells from blood. Specified subset: CD45RA+ naive T cells. This clonotype was obtained from a human donor in good health. The chain combines TRBV7-9 with TRBJ2-7; D unclear. The CDR3 reads CASSFGDSPYEQYF. DNA of the CDR3: TGTGCCAGCAGCTTTGGAGACTCACCCTACGAGCAGTACTTC.